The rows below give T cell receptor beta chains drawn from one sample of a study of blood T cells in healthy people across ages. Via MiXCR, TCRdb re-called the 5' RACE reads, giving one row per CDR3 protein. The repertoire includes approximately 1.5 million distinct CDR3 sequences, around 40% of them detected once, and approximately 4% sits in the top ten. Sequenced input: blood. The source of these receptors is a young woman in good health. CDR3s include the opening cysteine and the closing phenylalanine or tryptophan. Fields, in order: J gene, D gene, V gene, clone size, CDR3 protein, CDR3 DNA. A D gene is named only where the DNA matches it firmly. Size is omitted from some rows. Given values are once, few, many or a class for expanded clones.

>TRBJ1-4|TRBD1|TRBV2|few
CASSFRGPGEKLFF
TGTGCCAGCAGTTTCAGGGGGCCTGGTGAAAAACTGTTTTTT
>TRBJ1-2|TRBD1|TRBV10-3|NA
CAISEPSTGLEGYTF
TGTGCCATCAGTGAGCCTTCGACAGGGCTAGAGGGCTACACCTTC
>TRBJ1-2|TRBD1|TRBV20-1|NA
CSAQGAVPFYGYTF
TGCAGTGCTCAGGGGGCAGTCCCTTTCTATGGCTACACCTTC
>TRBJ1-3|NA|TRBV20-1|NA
CSASALNSGNTIYF
TGCAGTGCTAGCGCGCTAAACTCTGGAAACACCATATATTTT
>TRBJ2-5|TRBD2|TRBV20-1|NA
CSARDEGLAGGPNQETQYF
TGCAGTGCTAGAGATGAGGGACTAGCGGGGGGGCCTAACCAAGAGACCCAGTACTTC
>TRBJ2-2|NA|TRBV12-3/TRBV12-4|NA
CASSSTYRGGSGELFF
TGTGCCAGCAGTTCGACCTATCGGGGAGGATCCGGGGAGCTGTTTTTT
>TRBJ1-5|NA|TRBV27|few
CASSSARNQPQHF
TGTGCCAGCAGTTCGGCCCGCAATCAGCCCCAGCATTTT
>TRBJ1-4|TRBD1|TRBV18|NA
CASSPPSRDRDYEKLFF
TGTGCCAGCTCACCACCCAGCCGGGACAGGGATTATGAAAAACTGTTTTTT
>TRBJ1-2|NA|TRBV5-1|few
CASSFSTSRQEYGYTF
TGCGCCAGCAGCTTTTCGACCTCCCGACAGGAGTATGGCTACACCTTC
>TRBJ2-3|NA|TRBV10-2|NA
CASSYDSTKGTDTQYF
TGCGCCAGCAGTTACGACTCAACAAAGGGCACAGATACGCAGTATTTT
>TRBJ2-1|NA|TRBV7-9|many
CASSLTGPYNEQFF
TGTGCCAGCAGCCTGACAGGTCCCTACAATGAGCAGTTCTTC
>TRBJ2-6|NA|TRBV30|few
CAWSRQNSGANVLTF
TGTGCCTGGAGTAGACAGAACTCTGGGGCCAACGTCCTGACTTTC
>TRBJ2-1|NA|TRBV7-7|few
CASSIDYNERQFF
TGTGCTAGCAGTATCGATTACAATGAGCGGCAGTTCTTC
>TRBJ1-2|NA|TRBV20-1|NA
CSASQGQVDGYTF
TGCAGTGCTTCACAGGGCCAAGTCGATGGCTACACCTTC
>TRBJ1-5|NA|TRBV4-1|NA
CASSHPRPQHF
TGCGCCAGCAGCCACCCTCGGCCCCAGCATTTT
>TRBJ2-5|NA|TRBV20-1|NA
CSARDAPRETQYF
TGCAGTGCTAGAGATGCGCCAAGAGAGACCCAGTACTTC
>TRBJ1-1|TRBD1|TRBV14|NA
CASSQVAGGALNTEAFF
TGTGCCAGCAGCCAAGTGGCAGGGGGGGCTTTGAACACTGAAGCTTTCTTT
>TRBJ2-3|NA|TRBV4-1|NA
CASSQGLRAGYTDTQYF
TGCGCCAGCAGCCAAGGATTGCGGGCGGGATACACAGATACGCAGTATTTT
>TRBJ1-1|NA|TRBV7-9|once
CASSRKDGGEAFF
TGTGCCAGCAGCCGAAAAGACGGTGGCGAAGCTTTCTTT
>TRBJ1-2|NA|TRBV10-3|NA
CAISESGGQAISYGYTF
TGTGCCATCAGTGAGTCGGGAGGGCAGGCAATTTCCTATGGCTACACCTTC
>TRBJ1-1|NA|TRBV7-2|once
CASSARTRRDAEAFF
TGTGCCAGCAGCGCCCGGACAAGGAGGGACGCTGAAGCTTTCTTT
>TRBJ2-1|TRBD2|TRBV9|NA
CASSVASGGGNEQFF
TGTGCCAGCAGCGTAGCTAGCGGGGGGGGTAATGAGCAGTTCTTC
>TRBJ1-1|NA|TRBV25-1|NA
CASSEPNRDTEAFF
TGTGCCAGCAGTGAACCGAACAGGGACACTGAAGCTTTCTTT
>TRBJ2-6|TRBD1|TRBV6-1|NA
CASSNQGVLASGANVLTF
TGTGCCAGCAGCAACCAGGGGGTTTTGGCTTCTGGGGCCAACGTCCTGACTTTC
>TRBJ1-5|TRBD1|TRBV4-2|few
CASSQDHRGQGGDSNQPQHF
TGTGCCAGCAGCCAAGATCATAGGGGACAGGGTGGGGATAGCAATCAGCCCCAGCATTTT
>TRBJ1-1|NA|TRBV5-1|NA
CASSLVGTENTEAFF
TGCGCCAGCAGCTTGGTCGGGACTGAGAACACTGAAGCTTTCTTT
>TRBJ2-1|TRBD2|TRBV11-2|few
CASSLGARLAGSHEQFF
TGTGCCAGCAGCTTAGGGGCAAGGCTAGCGGGATCTCATGAGCAGTTCTTC
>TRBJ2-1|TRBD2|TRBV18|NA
CASSPGLAGGQQFF
TGTGCCAGCTCACCGGGACTAGCGGGGGGCCAGCAGTTCTTC
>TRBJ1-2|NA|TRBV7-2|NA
CASSRANYGYTF
TGTGCCAGCAGCCGGGCGAACTATGGCTACACCTTC
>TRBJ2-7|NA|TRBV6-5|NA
CATRSWGYEQYF
TGTGCCACCCGGAGCTGGGGCTACGAGCAGTACTTC
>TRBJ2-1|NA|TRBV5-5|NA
CASSLESVGEQFF
TGTGCCAGCAGCTTGGAAAGTGTGGGTGAGCAGTTCTTC
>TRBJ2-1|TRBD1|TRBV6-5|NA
CAVRDRGYNEQLF
TGTGCCGTCCGGGACAGGGGTTACAATGAGCAGCTCTTC
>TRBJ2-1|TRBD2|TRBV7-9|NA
CATRLAGDCEQFF
TGTGCCACCCGACTAGCGGGAGACTGTGAGCAGTTCTTC
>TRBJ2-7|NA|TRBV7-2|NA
CASSLGGQSSYEQYF
TGTGCCAGCAGCTTAGGAGGCCAGAGCTCCTACGAGCAGTACTTC
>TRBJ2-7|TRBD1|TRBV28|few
CASSPIGQGGYEQYF
TGTGCCAGCAGTCCCATCGGACAGGGGGGGTACGAGCAGTACTTC
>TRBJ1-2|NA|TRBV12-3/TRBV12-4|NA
CASSFYANYGYTF
TGTGCCAGCAGTTTCTACGCTAACTATGGCTACACCTTC
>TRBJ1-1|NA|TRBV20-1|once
CSAQTMNTEAFF
TGCAGTGCTCAGACTATGAACACTGAAGCTTTCTTT
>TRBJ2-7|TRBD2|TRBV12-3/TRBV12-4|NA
CASSFDSGGVYEQYF
TGTGCCAGCAGTTTTGACAGCGGGGGGGTCTACGAGCAGTACTTC
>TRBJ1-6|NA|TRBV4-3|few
CASSQALNSPLHF
TGCGCCAGCAGCCAAGCCCTGAATTCACCCCTCCACTTT
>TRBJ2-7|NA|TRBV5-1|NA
CASSLNGGLISYEQYF
TGCGCCAGCAGCTTGAATGGGGGCCTTATCTCCTACGAGCAGTACTTC
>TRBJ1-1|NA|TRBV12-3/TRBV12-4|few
CASRPAGRKNTEAFF
TGTGCCAGCAGACCTGCGGGACGGAAGAACACTGAAGCTTTCTTT
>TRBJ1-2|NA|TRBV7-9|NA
CASGPQRQVYGYTF
TGTGCCAGCGGACCTCAGCGACAGGTCTATGGCTACACCTTC
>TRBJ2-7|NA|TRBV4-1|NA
CASSQDVHSYEQYF
TGCGCCAGCAGCCAAGATGTCCACTCCTACGAGCAGTACTTC
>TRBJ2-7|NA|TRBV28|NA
CASDSGGTSSYEQYF
TGTGCCAGCGATTCGGGCGGGACAAGTTCCTACGAGCAGTACTTC
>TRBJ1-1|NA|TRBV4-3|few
CASSQDSGPLSEAFF
TGCGCCAGCAGCCAAGATTCGGGCCCCTTATCGGAAGCTTTCTTT
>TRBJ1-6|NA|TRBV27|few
CASSLSMQGTPLHF
TGTGCCAGCAGTTTATCGATGCAGGGGACACCCCTCCACTTT
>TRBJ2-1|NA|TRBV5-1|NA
CASSLAAGKLEQFF
TGCGCCAGCAGCTTGGCCGCGGGAAAACTAGAGCAGTTCTTC
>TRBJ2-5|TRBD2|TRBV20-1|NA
CSASSAGGRWYRETQYF
TGCAGTGCTAGTTCGGCGGGAGGGCGCTGGTACCGAGAGACCCAGTACTTC
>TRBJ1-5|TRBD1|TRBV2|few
CASSEVGWTGQNSNQPQHF
TGTGCCAGCAGTGAAGTGGGTTGGACAGGCCAAAATAGCAATCAGCCCCAGCATTTT
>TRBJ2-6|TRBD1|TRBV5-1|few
CASSYRDRGPNVLTF
TGCGCCAGCAGCTACCGGGACAGGGGGCCCAACGTCCTGACTTTC
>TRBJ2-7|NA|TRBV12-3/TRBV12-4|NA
CASRVGFREQYF
TGTGCCAGCAGGGTCGGGTTCCGCGAGCAGTACTTC
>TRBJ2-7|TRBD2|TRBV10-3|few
CAIRRGLADYEQYF
TGTGCCATCAGAAGGGGACTAGCGGATTACGAGCAGTACTTC
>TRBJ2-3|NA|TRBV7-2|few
CASSQWTTRTDTQYF
TGTGCCAGCAGCCAGTGGACTACTCGCACAGATACGCAGTATTTT
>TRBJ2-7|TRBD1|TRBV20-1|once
CSARPLGQVSYEQYF
TGCAGTGCTAGACCTCTGGGACAGGTCTCCTACGAGCAGTACTTC
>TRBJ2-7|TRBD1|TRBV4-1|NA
CASSQASRRGPYEQYF
TGCGCCAGCAGCCAAGCTTCTCGCAGGGGGCCCTACGAGCAGTACTTC